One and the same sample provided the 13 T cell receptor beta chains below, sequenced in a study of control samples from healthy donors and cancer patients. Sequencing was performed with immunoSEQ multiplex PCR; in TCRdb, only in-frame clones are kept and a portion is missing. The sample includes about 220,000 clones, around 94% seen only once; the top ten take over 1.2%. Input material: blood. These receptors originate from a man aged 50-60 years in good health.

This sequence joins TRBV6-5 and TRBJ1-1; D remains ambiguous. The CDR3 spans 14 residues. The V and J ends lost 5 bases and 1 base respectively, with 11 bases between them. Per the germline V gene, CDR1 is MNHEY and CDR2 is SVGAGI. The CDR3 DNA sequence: TGTGCCAGCAGTAGAACACAGAGGAACACTGAAGCTTTCTTT. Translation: CASSRTQRNTEAFF.

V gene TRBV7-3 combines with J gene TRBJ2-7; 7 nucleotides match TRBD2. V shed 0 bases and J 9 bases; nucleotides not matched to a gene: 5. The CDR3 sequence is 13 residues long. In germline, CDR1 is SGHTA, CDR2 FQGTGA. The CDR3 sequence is CASSLTMRGRQYF. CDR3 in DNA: TGTGCCAGCAGCTTAACAATGCGGGGGAGGCAGTACTTC.

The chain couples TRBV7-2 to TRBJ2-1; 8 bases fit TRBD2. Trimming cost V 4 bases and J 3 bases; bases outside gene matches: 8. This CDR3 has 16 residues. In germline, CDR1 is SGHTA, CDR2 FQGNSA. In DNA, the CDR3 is TGTGCCAGCAGCTACCCCACTAGCGGCGACTACAATGAGCAGTTCTTC. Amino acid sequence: CASSYPTSGDYNEQFF. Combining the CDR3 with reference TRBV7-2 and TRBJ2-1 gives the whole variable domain GAGVSQSPSNKVTEKGKDVELRCDPISGHTALYWYRQSLGQGLEFLIYFQGNSAPDKSGLPSDRFSAERTGGSVSTLTIQRTQQEDSAVYLCASSYPTSGDYNEQFFGPGTRLTVL.

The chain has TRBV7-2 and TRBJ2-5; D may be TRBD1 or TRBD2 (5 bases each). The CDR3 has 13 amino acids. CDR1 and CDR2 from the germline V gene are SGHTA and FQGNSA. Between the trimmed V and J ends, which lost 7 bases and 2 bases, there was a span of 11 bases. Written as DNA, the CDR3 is TGTGCCAGCAAGGGACGGACGCAAGAGACCCAGTACTTC. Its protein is CASKGRTQETQYF.

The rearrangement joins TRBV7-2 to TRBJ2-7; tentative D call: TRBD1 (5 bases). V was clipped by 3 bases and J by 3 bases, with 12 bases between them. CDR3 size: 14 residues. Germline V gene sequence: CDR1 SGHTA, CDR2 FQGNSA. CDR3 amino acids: CASSFQGVLYEQYF. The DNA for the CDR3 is TGTGCCAGCAGCTTCCAGGGTGTACTCTACGAGCAGTACTTC.

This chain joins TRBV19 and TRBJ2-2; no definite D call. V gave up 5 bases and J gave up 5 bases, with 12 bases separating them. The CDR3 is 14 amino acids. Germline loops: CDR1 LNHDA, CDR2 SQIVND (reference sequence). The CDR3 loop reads CASSVLTDTGELFF. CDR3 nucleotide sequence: TGTGCCAGTAGTGTCCTGACTGATACCGGGGAGCTGTTTTTT.

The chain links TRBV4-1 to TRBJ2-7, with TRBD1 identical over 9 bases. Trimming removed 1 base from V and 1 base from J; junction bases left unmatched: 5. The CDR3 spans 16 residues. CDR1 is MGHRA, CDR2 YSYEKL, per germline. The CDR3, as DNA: TGCGCCAGCAGCCAAGCGAAGGGACAGGGATCCTACGAGCAGTACTTC. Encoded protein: CASSQAKGQGSYEQYF.

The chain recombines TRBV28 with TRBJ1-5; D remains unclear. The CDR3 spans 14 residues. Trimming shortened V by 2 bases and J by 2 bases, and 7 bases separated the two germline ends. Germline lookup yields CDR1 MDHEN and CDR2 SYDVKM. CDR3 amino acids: CASSLPRRNQPQHF. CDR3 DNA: TGTGCCAGCAGTTTACCTCGGCGCAATCAGCCCCAGCATTTT.

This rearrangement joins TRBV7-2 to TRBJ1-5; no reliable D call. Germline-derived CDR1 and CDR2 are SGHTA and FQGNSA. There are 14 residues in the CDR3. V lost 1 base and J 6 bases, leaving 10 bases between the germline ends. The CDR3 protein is CASSLVEQLQPQHF. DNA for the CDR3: TGTGCCAGCAGCTTAGTGGAACAGCTTCAGCCCCAGCATTTT.

CDR3 region: CASSPYMNTEAFF. CDR3 nucleotides: TGTGCCAGCAGTCCATACATGAACACTGAAGCTTTCTTT. The rearrangement uses TRBV27 and TRBJ1-1; D gene unclear. The germline CDR1 and CDR2 sequences are MNHEY and SMNVEV (reference sequence). Trimming took off 5 bases at V and 0 bases at J, with 7 bases between the two ends. This CDR3 spans 13 amino acids.

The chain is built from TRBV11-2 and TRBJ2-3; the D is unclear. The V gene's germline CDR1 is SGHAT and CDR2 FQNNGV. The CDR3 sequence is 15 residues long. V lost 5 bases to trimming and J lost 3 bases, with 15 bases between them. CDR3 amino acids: CASSRPGQFTDTQYF. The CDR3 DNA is TGTGCCAGCAGCCGCCCGGGCCAGTTTACAGATACGCAGTATTTT. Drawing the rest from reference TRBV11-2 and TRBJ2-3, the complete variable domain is EAGVAQSPRYKIIEKRQSVAFWCNPISGHATLYWYQQILGQGPKLLIQFQNNGVVDDSQLPKDRFSAERLKGVDSTLKIQPAKLEDSAVYLCASSRPGQFTDTQYFGPGTRLTVL.

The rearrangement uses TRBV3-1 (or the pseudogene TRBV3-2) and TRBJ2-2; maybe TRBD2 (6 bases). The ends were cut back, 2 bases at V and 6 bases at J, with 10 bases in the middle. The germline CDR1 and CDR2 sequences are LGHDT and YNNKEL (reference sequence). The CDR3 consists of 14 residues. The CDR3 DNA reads TGTGCCAGCAGCCAAAAATGGGGGGCCGGGGAGCTGTTTTTT. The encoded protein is CASSQKWGAGELFF.

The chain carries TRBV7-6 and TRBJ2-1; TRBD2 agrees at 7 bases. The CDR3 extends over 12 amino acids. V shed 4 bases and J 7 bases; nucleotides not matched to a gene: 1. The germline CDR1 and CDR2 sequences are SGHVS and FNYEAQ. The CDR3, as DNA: TGTGCCAGCAGCTACGGGAGGAATGAGCAGTTCTTC. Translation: CASSYGRNEQFF.